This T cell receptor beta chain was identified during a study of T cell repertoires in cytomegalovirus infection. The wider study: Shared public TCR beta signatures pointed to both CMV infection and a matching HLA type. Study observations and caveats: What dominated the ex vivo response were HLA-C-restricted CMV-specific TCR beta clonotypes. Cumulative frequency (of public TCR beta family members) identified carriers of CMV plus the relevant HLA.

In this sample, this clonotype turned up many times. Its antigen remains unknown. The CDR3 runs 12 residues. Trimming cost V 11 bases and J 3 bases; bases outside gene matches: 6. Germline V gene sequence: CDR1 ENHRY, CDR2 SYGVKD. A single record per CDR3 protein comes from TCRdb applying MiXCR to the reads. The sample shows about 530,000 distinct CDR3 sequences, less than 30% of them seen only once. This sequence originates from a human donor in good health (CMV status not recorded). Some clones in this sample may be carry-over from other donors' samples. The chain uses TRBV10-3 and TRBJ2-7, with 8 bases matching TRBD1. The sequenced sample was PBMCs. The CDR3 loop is CAEQGTGYEQYF. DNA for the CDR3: TGTGCCGAGCAAGGGACAGGCTACGAGCAGTACTTC.